These 14 T cell receptor beta chains originate from one sample sequenced in a study of blood T cell repertoires in COVID-19. The protocol was immunoSEQ multiplex PCR, while the TCRdb copy is restricted to in-frame clones and leaves out a portion. This sample has over 150,000 clones, with more than 85% found just once. The sample consisted of peripheral blood. Receptors originate from a man younger than 40 with acute or convalescent COVID-19.

The rearrangement links TRBV27 to TRBJ2-7; 7 nucleotides match TRBD2. This CDR3 has 14 amino acids. The V and J ends lost 8 bases and 0 bases, in that order; junction bases with no gene match: 7. The germline V gene has CDR1 MNHEY and CDR2 SMNVEV (reference sequence). CDR3 nucleotide sequence: TGTGCCAGCCAGGGAGGGTTCGGCTCCTACGAGCAGTACTTC. This sequence encodes CASQGGFGSYEQYF.

V gene TRBV6-5 combines with J gene TRBJ1-5; maybe TRBD1 (5 bases). The CDR3 totals 14 residues. CDR1 and CDR2 from the germline V gene are MNHEY and SVGAGI. The germline V and J ends were trimmed by 2 bases and 4 bases, with 9 bases remaining between them. CDR3 region: CASSYGGLNQPQHF. The CDR3 DNA sequence: TGTGCCAGCAGTTACGGGGGGTTGAATCAGCCCCAGCATTTT.

The V call is TRBV14, the J call TRBJ2-3; D remains unclear. This CDR3 spans 15 amino acids. Germline assignment: CDR1 SGHDN and CDR2 FVKESK. V was pared by 2 bases and J by 0 bases, with 9 bases between. The DNA of the CDR3 is TGTGCCAGCAGCCAATGGGCCAGTAGCACAGATACGCAGTATTTT. Residues: CASSQWASSTDTQYF.

About this clone: The junction and the germline gene differ at one end; a read error may be behind it. The chain links TRBV6-1 to TRBJ1-2, with TRBD1 matching over 7 bases. The CDR3 has 10 residues. Germline CDR1 is MNHNS and CDR2 is SASEGT. CDR3 DNA: TGTGCCAGCAGTGAGAGGGGGCAGGACTTC. Its protein product is CASSERGQDF.

This sequence joins TRBV5-1 and TRBJ1-2; 9 positions match TRBD1. Looked up from germline, CDR1 is SGHRS and CDR2 is YFSETQ. J was trimmed by 7 bases and V by 2 bases; bases with no gene match: 12. The CDR3 has 16 residues. The CDR3 region is CASSLRAGTGLVGYTF. The DNA for the CDR3 is TGCGCCAGCAGCTTAAGGGCCGGGACAGGGTTGGTTGGCTACACCTTC.

CDR3: CASSLTGFYEQYF. CDR3 nucleotide sequence: TGCGCCAGCAGCTTGACGGGGTTCTACGAGCAGTACTTC. The chain uses TRBV5-1 and TRBJ2-7, with D maybe TRBD2 (5 bases). V lost 1 base and J 3 bases, leaving 8 bases between the germline ends. CDR1 and CDR2 from the germline V gene are SGHRS and YFSETQ. The length of the CDR3 is 13 residues.

The chain uses TRBV28 and TRBJ2-7, with 7 positions matching TRBD2. Germline V gene data show CDR1 as MDHEN and CDR2 as SYDVKM. Germline trimming cut 5 bases from V and 3 bases from J; bases unmatched to any gene: 4. The CDR3 spans 13 residues. CDR3 sequence reads: CASSPWTSYEQYF. CDR3 nucleotide sequence: TGTGCCAGCAGTCCATGGACTAGCTACGAGCAGTACTTC.

The chain couples TRBV15 to TRBJ2-5; D possibly corresponds to TRBD1 (6 bases). The germline V gene encodes CDR1 LNHNV and CDR2 YYDKDF (reference sequence). This CDR3 spans 19 amino acids. The V gene lost 1 base and the J gene lost 2 bases, with 23 bases spanning the gap. This chain's CDR3 is CATSRGGSSTGHRQETQYF. The DNA for the CDR3 is TGTGCCACCAGCAGAGGGGGGAGCTCGACGGGACACCGACAAGAGACCCAGTACTTC.

V gene TRBV11-2 combines with J gene TRBJ2-1, with D perhaps TRBD1 (5 bases). The CDR3 runs to 16 residues. Germline V gene data show CDR1 as SGHAT and CDR2 as FQNNGV. V gave up 5 bases and J gave up 1 base, with 15 bases separating them. The chain's CDR3 is CASSRVREDSYNEQFF. DNA of the CDR3: TGTGCCAGCAGCCGCGTCAGGGAAGATTCCTACAATGAGCAGTTCTTC.

This chain connects TRBV19 to TRBJ2-4; 10 bases are a match to TRBD2. The CDR3 sequence is 15 residues long. The V segment lost 4 bases and the J segment 5 bases; nucleotides outside the gene matches: 5. The germline V gene encodes CDR1 LNHDA and CDR2 SQIVND (reference sequence). The CDR3 DNA follows: TGTGCCAGTAGTACCCACGGACTAGCGGAAAACATTCAGTACTTC. Translated, it gives CASSTHGLAENIQYF.

The rearrangement joins TRBV7-8 to TRBJ2-2; weak D call: TRBD2 (5 bases). Trimming removed 2 bases at V and 7 bases at J, with 11 bases between. The germline gives CDR1 SGHVS, CDR2 FQNEAQ. CDR3 size: 14 residues. For the CDR3, the DNA is TGTGCCAGCAGCTTAAGTAGCGTGGGCGGGGAGCTGTTTTTT. This encodes CASSLSSVGGELFF.

The rearrangement joins TRBV28 to TRBJ2-4, with a tentative D call TRBD2 (7 bases). CDR1 is MDHEN, CDR2 SYDVKM, per germline. The ends were cut back, 1 base at V and 2 bases at J, with 12 bases in the middle. CDR3 length: 16 amino acids. The CDR3 is CASSLYTGGTKNIQYF. In nucleotides, the CDR3 is TGTGCCAGCAGTTTATATACGGGGGGCACCAAAAACATTCAGTACTTC.

This rearrangement joins TRBV9 to TRBJ1-2; D unclear. This CDR3 spans 14 amino acids. Trimming removed 4 bases at V and 8 bases at J, with 18 bases between. Germline V gene lookup returns CDR1 SGDLS and CDR2 YYNGEE. CDR3 residues: CASSFQASSGGYTF. CDR3 nucleotides: TGTGCCAGCAGCTTCCAGGCAAGCTCGGGGGGCTACACCTTC.

The V gene is TRBV7-9, the J gene TRBJ1-6, with D perhaps matching TRBD1 (5 bases). In germline, CDR1 is SEHNR, CDR2 FQNEAQ (reference sequence). The V end was cut by 1 base, the J end by 12 bases, with 10 bases between. The CDR3 spans 13 residues. The CDR3 nucleotides read TGTGCCAGCAGCTTAGAGGGGAGGGGACCCCTCCACTTT. This translates into CASSLEGRGPLHF.